Listed here are 3 T cell receptor beta chains from one sample, sequenced in a study of CD8 T cells in Susac syndrome. An input of roughly 0.5 to 1 ug of RNA was subjected to reverse transcription using random hexamers. TCRdb recomputed calls from the immunoSEQ multiplex PCR reads with MiXCR, one row per CDR3 protein. Among about 60,000 distinct CDR3 sequences, over 85% were seen once, and the ten largest hold roughly 0.55%. Sequencing was done on a sample of CD8+ T cells from PBMCs. These receptor sequences come from a human donor with multiple sclerosis.

The chain employs TRBV2 and TRBJ2-7; D unresolved. Trimming shortened V by 6 bases and J by 1 base, and 7 bases separated the two germline ends. Looked up from germline, CDR1 is SNHLY and CDR2 is FYNNEI. CDR3 size: 12 residues. The CDR3 is CASSPVSYEQYF. In nucleotides, the CDR3 is TGTGCCAGCAGCCCGGTTTCCTACGAGCAGTACTTC.

The V gene is TRBV20-1, the J gene TRBJ1-4, with no clear D. Germline V lookup: CDR1 DFQATT, CDR2 SNEGSKA (reference sequence). Deletions cut 5 bases from V and 6 bases from J, with 10 bases between. The CDR3 length is 12 residues. CDR3 coding DNA: TGCAGTGCTGCCGGTCGGGATGAAAAACTGTTTTTT. It translates to CSAAGRDEKLFF.

The J gene is TRBJ1-5, the V gene TRBV20-1; D gene unclear. The CDR3 runs 14 residues. The germline V gene encodes CDR1 DFQATT and CDR2 SNEGSKA (reference sequence). Deletions cut 3 bases from V and 2 bases from J, with 11 bases between. CDR3 region: CSASPDGGNQPQHF. As DNA, the CDR3 is TGCAGTGCTAGCCCGGACGGGGGCAATCAGCCCCAGCATTTT.